Described below is a single TCR beta chain sequence and its context. Its matching antigen is unknown. These data belong to a study of cytomegalovirus exposure and HLA in healthy donors. Study-level background: Approximately 85 million unique TCRs from HLA-typed donors were held in an early data release. Overall study findings and caveats: In presence/absence analyses, roughly uniform sequencing depth across donors was assumed. Only CMV serostatus was available as immune exposure information.

Germline trimming cut 1 base from V and 1 base from J; bases unmatched to any gene: 3. The CDR3 extends over 15 amino acids. CDR1 and CDR2 from the germline V gene are LGHNA and YSLEER. Researchers ran the PCR with 60 Vbeta and 13 Jbeta primers. The repertoire was sequenced with immunoSEQ multiplex PCR; TCRdb's copy has only in-frame clones and lacks some. The sample totals some 44,000 clones. The genes are TRBV4-3 and TRBJ1-2; 7 bases align to TRBD1. The TCR was taken from a young woman in good health and CMV-seronegative. Sequenced: PBMCs. CDR3 bases: TGCGCCAGCAGCCAAGTCACAGGGGATAACTATGGCTACACCTTC. Protein: CASSQVTGDNYGYTF.